Each of the 32 T cell receptor beta chains below was sequenced from the same sample in a study of blood T cell repertoires in COVID-19. Assay: immunoSEQ multiplex PCR; the TCRdb copy retains only in-frame clones and omits some. The table records about 190,000 clones, about 81% of them present only once. Specimen: peripheral blood. The receptors stem from a man younger than 45 with active or convalescent COVID-19.

The chain carries TRBV6-1 and TRBJ1-6; 8 bases agree with TRBD1. Germline lookup yields CDR1 MNHNS and CDR2 SASEGT. J was trimmed by 6 bases and V by 4 bases; bases with no gene match: 8. The CDR3 extends over 16 amino acids. The CDR3 here is CASSGRGQGRNSPLHF. The CDR3 bases are TGTGCCAGCAGTGGCCGTGGACAGGGCCGTAATTCACCCCTCCACTTT.

There are a few counts of this clone. This chain uses TRBV28 with TRBJ1-5; TRBD1 is a possible D gene (5 bases). From germline, CDR1 is MDHEN and CDR2 SYDVKM. CDR3 size: 16 residues. V lost 5 bases to trimming and J lost 0 bases, with 14 bases between them. The CDR3 loop reads CASSPRQLLSNQPQHF. DNA of the CDR3: TGTGCCAGCAGTCCTAGACAGTTACTTAGCAATCAGCCCCAGCATTTT.

This clone was found a few times. The genes are TRBV30 and TRBJ2-5; no reliable D call. Germline CDR1 and CDR2: GTSNPN and SVGIG (reference sequence). CDR3 length equals 12 residues. V lost 3 bases and J lost 5, with 10 bases in between. Here the CDR3 reads CAWRGQWETQYF. The CDR3 DNA reads TGTGCCTGGAGGGGCCAGTGGGAGACCCAGTACTTC. Combining the CDR3 with reference TRBV30 and TRBJ2-5 gives the whole variable domain SQTIHQWPATLVQPVGSPLSLECTVEGTSNPNLYWYRQAAGRGLQLLFYSVGIGQISSEVPQNLSASRPQDRQFILSSKKLLLSDSGFYLCAWRGQWETQYFGPGTRLLVL.

The V call is TRBV10-3, the J call TRBJ1-5; D is unclear. V lost 0 bases and J 0 bases, leaving 9 bases between the germline ends. Germline V gives CDR1 ENHRY, CDR2 SYGVKD. The CDR3 is made up of 16 amino acids. The CDR3 protein is CAISESTQYSNQPQHF. The CDR3 DNA sequence: TGTGCCATCAGTGAGTCGACACAGTATAGCAATCAGCCCCAGCATTTT.

The chain recombines TRBV6-5 with TRBJ2-2, with TRBD1 as a possible D gene (6 bases). This CDR3 region has 15 residues. Germline CDR1 reads MNHEY; CDR2 reads SVGAGI. Trimming removed 5 bases at V and 4 bases at J, with 14 bases between. In DNA form, the CDR3 reads TGTGCCAGCAGTATACAGGGACGGGCCACCGGGGAGCTGTTTTTT. The encoded protein is CASSIQGRATGELFF.

This clone appeared once. The V call is TRBV16, the J call TRBJ1-1, with unresolved D. This CDR3 is 15 amino acids long. The germline V gene encodes CDR1 KGHSY and CDR2 FQNENV. Trimming removed 1 base at V and 5 bases at J, with 14 bases between. The CDR3 is CASSQYRPQETEAFF. CDR3 sequence (DNA): TGTGCCAGCAGCCAATACCGGCCTCAGGAAACTGAAGCTTTCTTT.

The V gene is TRBV20-1, the J gene TRBJ2-2; the D gene is possibly TRBD2 (6 bases). V shed 3 bases and J shed 5 bases, with 13 bases lying between them. The CDR3 contains 14 residues. Germline V gives CDR1 DFQATT, CDR2 SNEGSKA (reference sequence). The CDR3 loop reads CSASAGGSTGELFF. The DNA for the CDR3 is TGCAGTGCTAGTGCCGGGGGATCAACCGGGGAGCTGTTTTTT.

The rearrangement joins TRBV7-9 to TRBJ1-1; tentative D call: TRBD1 (6 bases). This CDR3 is 14 amino acids long. V shed 2 bases and J shed 0 bases, with 7 bases lying between them. Germline CDR1 reads SEHNR; CDR2 reads FQNEAQ (reference sequence). CDR3 sequence: CASSLSGVNTEAFF. The CDR3 DNA reads as TGTGCCAGCAGCTTATCAGGGGTGAACACTGAAGCTTTCTTT.

V usage is TRBV25-1 and J usage is TRBJ1-3; D gene unclear. The CDR3 is 14 residues long. The V end was cut by 1 base, the J end by 4 bases, with 8 bases between. Germline loops: CDR1 MGHDK, CDR2 SYGVNS. DNA of the CDR3: TGTGCCAGCAGTGAATTAGGCGGAGGAAACACCATATATTTT. Translating it yields CASSELGGGNTIYF.

The J gene is TRBJ2-1, the V gene TRBV7-9; maybe TRBD1 (5 bases). Trimming removed 1 base from V and 8 bases from J, with 15 bases in between. CDR3 length equals 15 residues. CDR1 and CDR2 from the germline V gene are SEHNR and FQNEAQ (reference sequence). The CDR3 sequence: CASSLVGVVPHEQFF. The CDR3 bases are TGTGCCAGCAGCTTAGTAGGGGTTGTTCCCCATGAGCAGTTCTTC.

This clone was recorded only once. V usage is TRBV6-5 and J usage is TRBJ1-1; no reliable D call. The germline V gene encodes CDR1 MNHEY and CDR2 SVGAGI. With 2 bases removed from V and 4 bases from J, the gap between germline ends came to 17 bases. The CDR3 has 16 residues. The CDR3 spells CASSYEPGGIGTEAFF. The CDR3 nucleotides read TGTGCCAGCAGTTACGAGCCGGGTGGAATAGGCACTGAAGCTTTCTTT.

Remarks on this clone: Other DNA sequences from this sample encode an identical CDR3 as well. The rearrangement links TRBV7-9 to TRBJ1-5; possibly TRBD1 for D (5 bases). This CDR3 is built from 14 residues. Between the trimmed V and J ends, which lost 1 base and 3 bases, there was a span of 7 bases. Germline CDR1 and CDR2: SEHNR and FQNEAQ (reference sequence). In DNA, the CDR3 is TGTGCCAGCAGCTTAGAAGGGGTCAATCAGCCCCAGCATTTT. Translated: CASSLEGVNQPQHF. Drawing the rest from reference TRBV7-9 and TRBJ1-5, the complete variable domain is DTGVSQNPRHKITKRGQNVTFRCDPISEHNRLYWYRQTLGQGPEFLTYFQNEAQLEKSRLLSDRFSAERPKGSFSTLEIQRTEQGDSAMYLCASSLEGVNQPQHFGDGTRLSIL.

The chain couples TRBV9 to TRBJ1-5; 7 bases agree with TRBD1. Unmatched junction bases numbered 0, after V lost 0 bases and J lost 0 bases. This CDR3 comprises 15 residues. Germline V gene sequence: CDR1 SGDLS, CDR2 YYNGEE. CDR3 protein: CASSVGQGSNQPQHF. Here the CDR3 DNA reads TGTGCCAGCAGCGTAGGACAGGGTAGCAATCAGCCCCAGCATTTT.

The chain links TRBV30 to TRBJ2-7, with 7 bases aligning to TRBD1. CDR3 length equals 14 residues. Germline V CDR1 and CDR2: GTSNPN, SVGIG (reference sequence). V shed 2 bases and J 5 bases; nucleotides not matched to a gene: 9. Written as DNA, the CDR3 is TGTGCCTGGAGTCCCCAGACAGGGACCCACGAGCAGTACTTC. This gives the protein CAWSPQTGTHEQYF.

The rearrangement links TRBV28 to TRBJ1-4; 7 positions agree with TRBD1. The CDR3 totals 17 residues. With 5 bases clipped from V and 10 bases from J, the junction kept 19 bases outside the gene matches. CDR1 is MDHEN and CDR2 is SYDVKM in the germline V gene. The CDR3 DNA is TGTGCCAGCAGTCAATTCAACGACAGGGTTGGTAGGTCAAAACTGTTTTTT. Translated: CASSQFNDRVGRSKLFF.

The V call is TRBV7-9, the J call TRBJ2-2; TRBD1 matches at 10 bases. Germline assignment: CDR1 SEHNR and CDR2 FQNEAQ (reference sequence). This CDR3 comprises 16 residues. V dropped 7 bases and J dropped 5; count of bases not matched to a gene: 10. CDR3 sequence (DNA): TGTGCCAGCACCCCCCCGGGACAGGGGTCGACCGGGGAGCTGTTTTTT. It encodes CASTPPGQGSTGELFF. Supplemented by reference TRBV7-9 and TRBJ2-2, the full variable domain reads DTGVSQNPRHKITKRGQNVTFRCDPISEHNRLYWYRQTLGQGPEFLTYFQNEAQLEKSRLLSDRFSAERPKGSFSTLEIQRTEQGDSAMYLCASTPPGQGSTGELFFGEGSRLTVL.

The V call is TRBV5-1, the J call TRBJ2-5; TRBD1 matches 7 bases. Trimming cost V 1 base and J 1 base; bases outside gene matches: 1. Germline-derived CDR1 and CDR2 are SGHRS and YFSETQ. This CDR3 has 14 residues. CDR3 region: CASSLWTGQETQYF. In nucleotides, the CDR3 is TGCGCCAGCAGCTTGTGGACAGGCCAAGAGACCCAGTACTTC.

The rearrangement links TRBV9 to TRBJ2-5; TRBD1 is a possible D gene (5 bases). The CDR3 runs 18 residues. CDR1 SGDLS and CDR2 YYNGEE come from the germline V gene. With 3 bases removed from V and 3 bases from J, the gap between germline ends came to 24 bases. The CDR3 nucleotides read TGTGCCAGCAGCGCTCCCCCCCGATGGGGCGGCAATGAAGAGACCCAGTACTTC. Translation: CASSAPPRWGGNEETQYF. Complete variable domain (other parts from reference TRBV9 and TRBJ2-5): DSGVTQTPKHLITATGQRVTLRCSPRSGDLSVYWYQQSLDQGLQFLIQYYNGEERAKGNILERFSAQQFPDLHSELNLSSLELGDSALYFCASSAPPRWGGNEETQYFGPGTRLLVL.

In DNA, the CDR3 is TGTGCCAGCAGCTATTCTCGGGCGGGCGAAAGCTCCTACAATGAGCAGTTCTTC. The encoded protein is CASSYSRAGESSYNEQFF. The rearrangement uses TRBV28 and TRBJ2-1; D might be TRBD2 (5 bases). Trimming pared 6 bases from V and 0 bases from J, leaving 21 bases between. Germline V gene data show CDR1 as MDHEN and CDR2 as SYDVKM. This CDR3 spans 18 amino acids.

In its sample, this clone was seen once. The chain recombines TRBV9 with TRBJ2-2; TRBD2 matches 8 bases. This CDR3 spans 15 amino acids. The V gene end was trimmed by 3 bases and the J gene end by 3 bases; junction bases not matched to a gene: 4. CDR1 is SGDLS and CDR2 is YYNGEE in the germline V gene. CDR3 in amino acids: CASSASSGYTGELFF. The CDR3 DNA reads as TGTGCCAGCAGCGCCTCTAGCGGGTACACCGGGGAGCTGTTTTTT.

This rearrangement joins TRBV11-2 to TRBJ2-7, with 8 bases matching TRBD1. The CDR3 sequence is 15 residues long. The germline V gene has CDR1 SGHAT and CDR2 FQNNGV. Germline trimming cut 5 bases from V and 3 bases from J; bases unmatched to any gene: 9. The CDR3, as DNA: TGTGCCAGCAGCGCAGAGACAGGGGTGGTCTACGAGCAGTACTTC. It translates to CASSAETGVVYEQYF.

The chain uses TRBV2 and TRBJ2-1; possibly TRBD2 for D (5 bases). The V and J ends lost 6 bases and 6 bases respectively, with 15 bases between them. CDR3 length: 14 amino acids. Germline CDR1 and CDR2: SNHLY and FYNNEI. The CDR3 sequence: CASRGGLSGNEQFF. For the CDR3, the DNA is TGTGCCAGCAGGGGCGGACTGAGCGGCAATGAGCAGTTCTTC.

The rearrangement joins TRBV7-6 to TRBJ2-1, with 8 positions matching TRBD2. This CDR3 comprises 16 residues. The V gene end was trimmed by 5 bases and the J gene end by 6 bases; junction bases not matched to a gene: 12. In germline, CDR1 is SGHVS, CDR2 FNYEAQ. Here the CDR3 DNA reads TGTGCCAGCAGCACGGCCGGGACTAGAATTTTCAATGAGCAGTTCTTC. Protein product: CASSTAGTRIFNEQFF.

The chain couples TRBV2 to TRBJ1-5, with 7 bases matching TRBD1. CDR3 length equals 13 residues. The junction had 4 bases not matched to a gene; V was cut back by 6 bases and J by 5 bases. From germline, CDR1 is SNHLY and CDR2 FYNNEI. The CDR3 DNA sequence: TGTGCCAGCAGCCCCGGGACAGATCAGCCCCAGCATTTT. Translating gives CASSPGTDQPQHF.

The rearrangement uses TRBV19 and TRBJ1-1, with D possibly matching TRBD1 (6 bases). CDR3 length: 14 amino acids. The germline gives CDR1 LNHDA, CDR2 SQIVND (reference sequence). Trimming shortened V by 0 bases and J by 6 bases, and 11 bases separated the two germline ends. The CDR3 spells CASSIDRGGAEAFF. CDR3 DNA: TGTGCCAGTAGTATAGACAGGGGTGGGGCTGAAGCTTTCTTT.

The chain joins TRBV2 to TRBJ1-2; D perhaps matches TRBD1 (6 bases). Germline lookup yields CDR1 SNHLY and CDR2 FYNNEI. CDR3 size: 11 residues. V was pared by 7 bases and J by 8 bases, with 11 bases between. The CDR3 here is CASTPGVGYTF. In DNA form, the CDR3 reads TGTGCCAGCACCCCAGGGGTGGGCTACACCTTC.

V gene TRBV5-1 combines with J gene TRBJ2-5; TRBD1 agrees at 10 bases. The germline V gene has CDR1 SGHRS and CDR2 YFSETQ. Unmatched junction bases numbered 9, after V lost 5 bases and J lost 5 bases. The CDR3 is 15 residues long. The CDR3 sequence is CASRPTGGALETQYF. The CDR3 coding sequence is TGCGCCAGCAGGCCGACAGGGGGCGCCTTGGAGACCCAGTACTTC.

The chain combines TRBV28 with TRBJ2-1; 12 nucleotides agree with TRBD2. This CDR3 comprises 15 residues. CDR1 is MDHEN, CDR2 SYDVKM, per germline. The V and J ends lost 4 bases and 8 bases, in that order; junction bases with no gene match: 6. CDR3 sequence reads: CASSSSGGARYEQFF. Here the CDR3 DNA reads TGTGCCAGCAGTTCTAGCGGGGGGGCCCGCTATGAGCAGTTCTTC.

The V gene is TRBV3-1 (or the pseudogene TRBV3-2), the J gene TRBJ1-1, with TRBD1 identical over 7 bases. V lost 6 bases and J lost 2; bases outside the gene matches: 9. Germline V gene data show CDR1 as LGHDT and CDR2 as YNNKEL (reference sequence). The CDR3 covers 15 residues. The CDR3 loop is CASRYSSGGNTEAFF. The CDR3 coding sequence is TGTGCCAGCAGATATAGCTCAGGGGGTAACACTGAAGCTTTCTTT.

The V gene is TRBV18, the J gene TRBJ1-1; D unresolved. CDR1 KGHSH and CDR2 LQKENI come from the germline V gene. The ends were cut back, 5 bases at V and 5 bases at J, with 15 bases in the middle. The CDR3 runs 14 residues. The CDR3 region is CASSSHVHETEAFF. The CDR3 DNA reads TGTGCCAGCTCATCGCACGTGCATGAGACTGAAGCTTTCTTT.

This sequence joins TRBV7-9 and TRBJ1-1; TRBD1 aligns across 8 bases. The CDR3 has 12 amino acids. J lost 5 bases, V lost 8 bases, and 4 bases had no gene match. In germline, CDR1 is SEHNR, CDR2 FQNEAQ (reference sequence). CDR3 amino acids: CASWTGSTEAFF. DNA for the CDR3: TGTGCCAGCTGGACAGGGAGTACTGAAGCTTTCTTT. The whole variable domain, remainder taken from reference TRBV7-9 and TRBJ1-1, is DTGVSQNPRHKITKRGQNVTFRCDPISEHNRLYWYRQTLGQGPEFLTYFQNEAQLEKSRLLSDRFSAERPKGSFSTLEIQRTEQGDSAMYLCASWTGSTEAFFGQGTRLTVV.

The V call is TRBV7-9, the J call TRBJ1-2, with D possibly TRBD1 on 6 matching bases. V shed 4 bases and J shed 1 base, with 13 bases lying between them. The CDR3 totals 15 residues. Germline V gene data show CDR1 as SEHNR and CDR2 as FQNEAQ (reference sequence). The CDR3 loop is CASSSRQEINYGYTF. CDR3 nucleotide sequence: TGTGCCAGCAGCTCGAGACAGGAGATTAACTATGGCTACACCTTC.